These T cell receptor beta chains were read from a single sample in a study of OX40 agonist ivuxolimab in advanced cancers. The protocol was immunoSEQ multiplex PCR, while the TCRdb copy is restricted to in-frame clones and leaves out a portion. This sample carries over 90,000 clones, 90% of them seen once, and the ten largest clones take roughly 0.17%. The source material was CD4+ or CD8+ T cells sorted from blood, sampled in a trial of the OX40 agonist ivuxolimab. These TCRs come from an adult with an advanced solid tumor such as melanoma, head and neck, liver or kidney cancer. Each CDR3 is given with its conserved first and last residue. D genes are given only for firm matches. Clone size is shown for a subset of rows, as once, few, many or a class of expanded clone.

abundance: .
d_gene: .
j_gene: TRBJ2-1
v_gene: TRBV6-4
CDR3nt: TGTGCCAGCAGTGAGGGCTCCCCAACATATACGAATGAGCAGTTCTTC
CDR3aa: CASSEGSPTYTNEQFF

abundance: .
d_gene: .
j_gene: TRBJ2-7
v_gene: TRBV14
CDR3nt: TGTGCCAGCAGCCAAGGGGATAGGTACTCCTACGAGCAGTACTTC
CDR3aa: CASSQGDRYSYEQYF

abundance: .
d_gene: .
j_gene: TRBJ2-3
v_gene: TRBV7-9
CDR3nt: TGTGCCAGCAGCTTAGAGGGTGCCGGGGCAGATACGCAGTATTTT
CDR3aa: CASSLEGAGADTQYF

abundance: .
d_gene: TRBD2
j_gene: TRBJ2-7
v_gene: TRBV5-1
CDR3nt: TGCGCCAGCAGCGGGGGCCTAGCGGGCGGGTCCTACGAGCAGTACTTC
CDR3aa: CASSGGLAGGSYEQYF

abundance: .
d_gene: TRBD1
j_gene: TRBJ2-7
v_gene: TRBV15
CDR3nt: TGTGCCACCAGCAGAGATCTTCCGGGACAGGGCTACGAGCAGTACTTC
CDR3aa: CATSRDLPGQGYEQYF

abundance: .
d_gene: .
j_gene: TRBJ1-4
v_gene: TRBV6-6
CDR3nt: TGTGCCAGCAGTTACTCGATCGTGGGCAGGGCCGAAAAACTGTTTTTT
CDR3aa: CASSYSIVGRAEKLFF

abundance: .
d_gene: .
j_gene: TRBJ2-6
v_gene: TRBV29-1
CDR3nt: TGCAGCACGCAAACTGGGGCCAACGTCCTGACTTTC
CDR3aa: CSTQTGANVLTF

abundance: .
d_gene: .
j_gene: TRBJ2-1
v_gene: TRBV7-2
CDR3nt: TGTGCCAGCAGCTTACGTGATCCCTACAATGAGCAGTTCTTC
CDR3aa: CASSLRDPYNEQFF

abundance: .
d_gene: TRBD1
j_gene: TRBJ1-2
v_gene: TRBV19
CDR3nt: TGTGCCAGTAGTGCCCGACAGGGGAACTATGGCTACACCTTC
CDR3aa: CASSARQGNYGYTF

abundance: .
d_gene: .
j_gene: TRBJ1-4
v_gene: TRBV7-3
CDR3nt: TGTGCCAGCAGCAATACAACGGGACACCCGAATGAAAAACTGTTTTTT
CDR3aa: CASSNTTGHPNEKLFF

abundance: .
d_gene: .
j_gene: TRBJ2-7
v_gene: TRBV14
CDR3nt: TGTGCCAGCAGCCAAGCAGGCCTACCCTCCTACGAGCAGTACTTC
CDR3aa: CASSQAGLPSYEQYF

abundance: .
d_gene: .
j_gene: TRBJ1-6
v_gene: TRBV6-6
CDR3nt: TGTGCCAGCAGTTACTCGGGGAGACATTCACCCCTCCACTTT
CDR3aa: CASSYSGRHSPLHF

abundance: .
d_gene: .
j_gene: TRBJ1-6
v_gene: TRBV6-5
CDR3nt: TGTGCCAGCAGTTACTTTTTAGGCTCCTATAATTCACCCCTCCACTTT
CDR3aa: CASSYFLGSYNSPLHF

abundance: .
d_gene: TRBD2
j_gene: TRBJ2-7
v_gene: TRBV27
CDR3nt: TGTGCCAGCAGTGCCAGCGGGAGTTGGTACGAGCAGTACTTC
CDR3aa: CASSASGSWYEQYF

abundance: once
d_gene: .
j_gene: TRBJ1-2
v_gene: TRBV11-1
CDR3nt: TGTGCCAGCAGCAGAGACGGTATAGGGGACTATGGCTACACCTTC
CDR3aa: CASSRDGIGDYGYTF

abundance: .
d_gene: .
j_gene: TRBJ2-3
v_gene: TRBV21-1
CDR3nt: TGTGCCAGCAGCAATTCGTTAGTCGGGGACTCCCAGGGCTCTGCGCAGTATTTT
CDR3aa: CASSNSLVGDSQGSAQYF

abundance: .
d_gene: TRBD2
j_gene: TRBJ2-1
v_gene: TRBV5-1
CDR3nt: TGCGCCAGCAGCTCCCTGACTAGCGGGGGATACAATGAGCAGTTCTTC
CDR3aa: CASSSLTSGGYNEQFF

abundance: .
d_gene: .
j_gene: TRBJ2-7
v_gene: TRBV28
CDR3nt: TGTGCCAGCAGCCCGGCCAAGCCCGGCTCCTACGAGCAGTACTTC
CDR3aa: CASSPAKPGSYEQYF

abundance: .
d_gene: .
j_gene: TRBJ1-1
v_gene: TRBV18
CDR3nt: TGTGCCAGCTCACCCTTGGACACTTTTCGGTACACTGAAGCTTTCTTT
CDR3aa: CASSPLDTFRYTEAFF

abundance: .
d_gene: .
j_gene: TRBJ2-5
v_gene: TRBV6-6
CDR3nt: TGTGCCAGCAGTCCCGGGACTTACCAAGAGACCCAGTACTTC
CDR3aa: CASSPGTYQETQYF

abundance: .
d_gene: .
j_gene: TRBJ2-1
v_gene: TRBV18
CDR3nt: TGTGCCAGCTCACTACAGGAAGAGCAGTTCTTC
CDR3aa: CASSLQEEQFF

abundance: .
d_gene: .
j_gene: TRBJ1-4
v_gene: TRBV30
CDR3nt: TGTGCCTGGCGATTTGGAGAAAAACTGTTTTTT
CDR3aa: CAWRFGEKLFF

abundance: once
d_gene: .
j_gene: TRBJ1-4
v_gene: TRBV7-8
CDR3nt: TGTGCCAGCAGTACCGGGACTAAGACGGAAAAACTGTTTTTT
CDR3aa: CASSTGTKTEKLFF

abundance: .
d_gene: TRBD1
j_gene: TRBJ2-2
v_gene: TRBV5-1
CDR3nt: TGCGCCAGCAGCGACGACAGGGGGCTCACCGGGGAGCTGTTTTTT
CDR3aa: CASSDDRGLTGELFF

abundance: .
d_gene: .
j_gene: TRBJ1-5
v_gene: TRBV5-1
CDR3nt: TGCGCCAGCAGAGCCGGGAAAGGTCAGCCCCAGCATTTT
CDR3aa: CASRAGKGQPQHF